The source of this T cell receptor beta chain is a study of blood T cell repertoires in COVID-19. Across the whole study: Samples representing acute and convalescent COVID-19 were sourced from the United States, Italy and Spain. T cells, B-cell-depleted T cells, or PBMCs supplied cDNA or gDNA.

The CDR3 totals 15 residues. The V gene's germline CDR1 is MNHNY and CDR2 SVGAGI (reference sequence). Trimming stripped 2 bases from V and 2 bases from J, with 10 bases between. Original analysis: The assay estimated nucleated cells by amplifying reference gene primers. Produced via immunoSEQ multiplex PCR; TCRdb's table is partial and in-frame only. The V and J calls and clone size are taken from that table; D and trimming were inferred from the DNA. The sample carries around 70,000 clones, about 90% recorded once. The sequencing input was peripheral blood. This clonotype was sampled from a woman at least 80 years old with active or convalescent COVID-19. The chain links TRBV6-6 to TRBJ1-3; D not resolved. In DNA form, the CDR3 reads TGTGCCAGCAGTTACCCCCGCGGGGCTGGAAACACCATATATTTT. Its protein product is CASSYPRGAGNTIYF.